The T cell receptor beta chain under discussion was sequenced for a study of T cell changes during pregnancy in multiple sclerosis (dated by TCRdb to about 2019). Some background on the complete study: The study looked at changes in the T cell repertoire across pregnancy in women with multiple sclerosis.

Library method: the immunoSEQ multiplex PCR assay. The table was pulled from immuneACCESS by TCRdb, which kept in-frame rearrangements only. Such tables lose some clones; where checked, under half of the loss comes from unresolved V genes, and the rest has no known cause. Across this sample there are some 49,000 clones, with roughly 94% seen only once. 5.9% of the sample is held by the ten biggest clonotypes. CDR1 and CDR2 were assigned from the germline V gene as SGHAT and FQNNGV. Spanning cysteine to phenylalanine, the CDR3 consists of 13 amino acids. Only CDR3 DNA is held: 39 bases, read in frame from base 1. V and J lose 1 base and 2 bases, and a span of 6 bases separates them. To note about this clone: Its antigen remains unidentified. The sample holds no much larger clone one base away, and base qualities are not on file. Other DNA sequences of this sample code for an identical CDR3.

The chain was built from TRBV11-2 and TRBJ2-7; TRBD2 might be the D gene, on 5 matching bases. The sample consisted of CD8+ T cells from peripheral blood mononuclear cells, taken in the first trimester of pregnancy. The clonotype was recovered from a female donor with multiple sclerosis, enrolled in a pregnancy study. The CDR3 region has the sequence CASSLGLPYEQYF. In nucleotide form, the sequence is TGTGCCAGCAGCTTAGGACTACCCTACGAGCAGTACTTC. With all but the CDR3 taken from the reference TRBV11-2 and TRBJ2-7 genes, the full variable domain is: EAGVAQSPRYKIIEKRQSVAFWCNPISGHATLYWYQQILGQGPKLLIQFQNNGVVDDSQLPKDRFSAERLKGVDSTLKIQPAKLEDSAVYLCASSLGLPYEQYFGPGTRLTVT.